This record looks at one T cell receptor beta chain sequence and its context. The antigen is unknown. This entry is derived from a study of T cell responses to AZD1222 COVID-19 vaccine. Assay: immunoSEQ multiplex PCR; the TCRdb copy retains only in-frame clones and omits some. The profile shows some 130,000 clones, less than 95% of them singletons. Findings of the study overall: The donor group comprised mostly white British people and more females; the analysis possibly underestimated clonal diversity. Nearly half of spike-specific TCRs reportedly target unmutated variant regions.

V was clipped by 4 bases and J by 5 bases, with 18 bases between them. Per the germline V gene, CDR1 is LNHNV and CDR2 is YYDKDF (reference sequence). This CDR3 has 16 amino acids. The gene calls are TRBV15 and TRBJ2-1; weak D call: TRBD1 (5 bases). The source was peripheral blood, collected on day 0 of AZD1222 vaccination. This clonotype originated in an adult in good health. CDR3 DNA: TGTGCCACCAGCACACGACAGCAGTTCTCTCACAATGAGCAGTTCTTC. This sequence encodes CATSTRQQFSHNEQFF.